The T cell receptor (beta chain) described here comes from a study of blood T cells in healthy people across ages. General observations from the study: A conclusive naive versus antigen-experienced comparison was prevented by the unsorted PBMCs. Older age coincided with a roughly linear decline in TCR beta diversity per million T cells.

Collection of approximately 9.3 milliliters of peripheral blood was performed for each donor. The germline V gene has CDR1 MNHEY and CDR2 SMNVEV (reference sequence). This CDR3 has 13 residues. The V end was cut by 4 bases, the J end by 5 bases, with 12 bases between. Comments on this clonotype: Its antigen is undetermined.

Through a sample-barcoded 5' primer and a J-beta primer mix, a second PCR was run for roughly 7 to 11 cycles. Using its own MiXCR run on the 5' RACE reads, TCRdb lists one record per CDR3 protein. This sample has about 2 million distinct CDR3 sequences, with around half found just once. Sequences were obtained from blood. This sequence was found in a woman aged 40 to 50 in good health. This chain uses TRBV27 with TRBJ2-7, with D perhaps TRBD1 (5 bases). This CDR3 is CASSSAWGHEQYF. CDR3 coding DNA: TGTGCCAGCAGTTCTGCTTGGGGCCACGAGCAGTACTTC.